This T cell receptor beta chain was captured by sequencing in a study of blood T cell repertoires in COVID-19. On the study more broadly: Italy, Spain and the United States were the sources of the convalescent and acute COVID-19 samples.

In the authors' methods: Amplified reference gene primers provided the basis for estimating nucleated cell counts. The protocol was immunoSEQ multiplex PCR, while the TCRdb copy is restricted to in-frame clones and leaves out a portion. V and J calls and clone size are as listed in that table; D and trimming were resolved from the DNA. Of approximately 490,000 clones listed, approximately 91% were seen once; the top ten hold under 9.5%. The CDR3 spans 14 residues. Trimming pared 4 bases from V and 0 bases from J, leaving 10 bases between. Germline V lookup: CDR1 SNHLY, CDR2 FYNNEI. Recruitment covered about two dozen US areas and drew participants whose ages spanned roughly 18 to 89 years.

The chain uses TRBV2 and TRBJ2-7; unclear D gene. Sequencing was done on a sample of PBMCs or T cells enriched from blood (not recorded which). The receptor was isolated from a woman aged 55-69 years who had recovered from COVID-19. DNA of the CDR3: TGTGCCAGCAGTGTAGACAAGAGCTCCTACGAGCAGTACTTC. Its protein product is CASSVDKSSYEQYF.